The rows below give T cell receptor beta chains drawn from one sample of a study of blood T cell repertoires in COVID-19. Only in-frame clones appear in the TCRdb table, and some are missing; sequencing was by immunoSEQ multiplex PCR. The table lists 220,000 or so clones, around nine tenths of them singletons, with approximately 15% in the top ten. The sample was PBMCs or T cells enriched from blood (not recorded which). All receptors derive from a woman between 45 and 60 years old with acute COVID-19. Both conserved end residues are part of each CDR3. A D gene is named only where the DNA matches it firmly. Size is stated for part of the rows, as once, few or many counts, or as a class when the clone is expanded.

DNA	CDR3	V	size	D	J
TGTGCCACCAGTGGTCTAGCGGGAGCAGCCGGGGAGCTGTTTTTT	CATSGLAGAAGELFF	TRBV24-1	once	TRBD2	TRBJ2-2
TGTGCCAGCAGCGACCCAGGACTAGCGGGAGGCCACACCGGGGAGCTGTTTTTT	CASSDPGLAGGHTGELFF	TRBV7-2	-	TRBD2	TRBJ2-2
TGCAGTGCTAGTCGGGACAAATATCAGCCCCAGCATTTT	CSASRDKYQPQHF	TRBV20-1	once	-	TRBJ1-5
TGTGCCAGCAGCCCGTTCGGGGCGGGAGTGGGCACAGATACGCAGTATTTT	CASSPFGAGVGTDTQYF	TRBV14	-	TRBD2	TRBJ2-3
TGTGCCAGCAGCTTCCAGACAGGACAAGAGACCCAGTACTTC	CASSFQTGQETQYF	TRBV7-2	-	-	TRBJ2-5
TGTGCCCTCCACGGCGGGCTAGCGATTATGGAGACCCAGTACTTC	CALHGGLAIMETQYF	TRBV28	-	-	TRBJ2-5
TGTGCCAGCAGCCAAGTAACCGCCCCTGGGACAGATACCCTCTACGAGCAGTACTTC	CASSQVTAPGTDTLYEQYF	TRBV4-2	-	TRBD1	TRBJ2-7
TGTGCCAGCAGCATTTTGGACAGGGATCAGCCCCAGCATTTT	CASSILDRDQPQHF	TRBV21-1	-	-	TRBJ1-5
TGTGCCAGCAGCCCACGTTGGCTAGCTTACAATGAGCAGTTCTTC	CASSPRWLAYNEQFF	TRBV7-2	-	-	TRBJ2-1
TGCAGCGCTGATCCGACAGCTAACTATGGCTACACCTTC	CSADPTANYGYTF	TRBV29-1	-	-	TRBJ1-2
TGTGCCTGGAGCGCAGGGGGGAATTCACCCCTCCACTTT	CAWSAGGNSPLHF	TRBV30	-	TRBD1	TRBJ1-6
TGTGCCAGCAGCTTCGGGGGGCGAAGCTCTGGAAACACCATATATTTT	CASSFGGRSSGNTIYF	TRBV5-4	-	-	TRBJ1-3
TGTGCCAGCAGCAAATGGTCAGGGGAAGGTGAAAAACTGTTTTTT	CASSKWSGEGEKLFF	TRBV7-8	-	-	TRBJ1-4
TGTGCCAGCAGTTCCCTGCGGACTAGCGGGAGGGCAGGGGAGCAGTACTTC	CASSSLRTSGRAGEQYF	TRBV27	-	TRBD2	TRBJ2-7
TGTGCCAGCAGCCAAGTACGACTAGCGGGAGGGGAGTACTTC	CASSQVRLAGGEYF	TRBV3-1/TRBV3-2	once	TRBD2	TRBJ2-4
TGTGCCAGCAGTACTAGCGGCAATGAGCAGTTCTTC	CASSTSGNEQFF	TRBV4-2	-	TRBD2	TRBJ2-1
TGTGCCACCAACTCGGTGAACACCGGGGAGCTGTTTTTT	CATNSVNTGELFF	TRBV24-1	-	-	TRBJ2-2
TGTGCCAGCAGTAGAATCGGGACAAGGAATGAAAAACTGTTTTTT	CASSRIGTRNEKLFF	TRBV11-2	-	-	TRBJ1-4
TGTGCCAGCAGCCAGGGGGGGTCTGAAGCTTTCTTT	CASSQGGSEAFF	TRBV3-1/TRBV3-2	-	-	TRBJ1-1
TGCGCCAGCAGTAAGGACAGGGTCGTCCGAGAGACCCAGTACTTC	CASSKDRVVRETQYF	TRBV5-1	few	TRBD1	TRBJ2-5
TGTGCTAGTGGGTCTGGCAGGGGGGATCGCAATGAGCAGTTCTTC	CASGSGRGDRNEQFF	TRBV12-5	-	-	TRBJ2-1
TGCGCCAGCACCACCATCCGGGACACAGCAAACACAGATACGCAGTATTTT	CASTTIRDTANTDTQYF	TRBV5-1	once	-	TRBJ2-3
TGTGCCAGCAGCGTAGACGGGACAATTAGCAATCAGCCCCAGCATTTT	CASSVDGTISNQPQHF	TRBV7-2	-	-	TRBJ1-5
TGTGCCAGCAATGGAATGCAGCGGGATCAGCCCCAGCATTTT	CASNGMQRDQPQHF	TRBV6-5	-	-	TRBJ1-5
TGTGCCAGCAGCTCGACAGTTAGCAATCAGCCCCAGCATTTT	CASSSTVSNQPQHF	TRBV7-9	-	-	TRBJ1-5
TGTGCCAGCAGACGGACAGGGGGCACTGAAGCTTTCTTT	CASRRTGGTEAFF	TRBV6-5	-	TRBD1	TRBJ1-1
TGTGCCAGCGGGGGGTTCAATCAGCCCCAGCATTTT	CASGGFNQPQHF	TRBV25-1	-	-	TRBJ1-5
TGCAGCGTAGAACCGGGACAGGGGTATTATACGCAGTATTTT	CSVEPGQGYYTQYF	TRBV29-1	-	TRBD1	TRBJ2-3
TGCGCCAGCGCCCCGGACAGGGATTATGGCTACACCTTC	CASAPDRDYGYTF	TRBV5-1	-	TRBD1	TRBJ1-2
TGTGCCAGCAGCAATATAGGGCTAGCGGGAGGGAGCTCCTACAATGAGCAGTTCTTC	CASSNIGLAGGSSYNEQFF	TRBV5-8	-	TRBD2	TRBJ2-1
TGTGCCAGCAGCTCCGGGACAGCCCTCCACTTT	CASSSGTALHF	TRBV5-4	-	TRBD1	TRBJ1-6
TGCGCCAGCAGCCTAGTAGCGGGCTGGGAGGAGACCCAGTACTTC	CASSLVAGWEETQYF	TRBV5-1	-	TRBD2	TRBJ2-5
TGCAGCGTTGATCGGGGGGGAGAGACCCAGTACTTC	CSVDRGGETQYF	TRBV29-1	-	TRBD2	TRBJ2-5
TGTGCCAGCTTGGACAGGCGAAGCTCCTATAATTCACCCCTCCACTTT	CASLDRRSSYNSPLHF	TRBV2	-	TRBD1	TRBJ1-6
TGTGCCAGCCGGACAGCGAACACTGAAGCTTTCTTT	CASRTANTEAFF	TRBV27	-	-	TRBJ1-1
TGTGCCAGCAGCTTAGATAACAGGGTACGGTTAGATGAAAAACTGTTTTTT	CASSLDNRVRLDEKLFF	TRBV7-9	-	-	TRBJ1-4
TGTGCCAGCAGTTCAGGACTAGCGGGAAGAGAGACCCAGTACTTC	CASSSGLAGRETQYF	TRBV28	-	TRBD2	TRBJ2-5
TGTGCCAGCAGGGGTAGCGGGAGGGAGACGGATACGCAGTATTTT	CASRGSGRETDTQYF	TRBV6-5	-	TRBD2	TRBJ2-3
TGTGCCAGCAGCTCGACAGGCACAGATACGCAGTATTTT	CASSSTGTDTQYF	TRBV5-4	-	-	TRBJ2-3
TGTGCCAGCAGTTTCGCGTCCGGGGAGCTGTTTTTT	CASSFASGELFF	TRBV12-3/TRBV12-4	-	-	TRBJ2-2
TGTGCCATCAGTGAAGGGCCTAGCGGGATAGGGCGCGAGCAGTACTTC	CAISEGPSGIGREQYF	TRBV10-3	-	TRBD2	TRBJ2-7
TGTGCCTGGAGTGCGAATACCCTATCAGATACGCAGTATTTT	CAWSANTLSDTQYF	TRBV30	-	-	TRBJ2-3
TGTGCCAGTAGTCCGCGGACAGGGGCGGGCTACGAGCAGTACTTC	CASSPRTGAGYEQYF	TRBV19	-	TRBD1	TRBJ2-7
TGTGCCAGCAGTTTTCAGATTGGTGTGGGGGAGGGTCCGTCCTACGAGCAGTACTTC	CASSFQIGVGEGPSYEQYF	TRBV28	-	TRBD2	TRBJ2-7
TGCGCCAGCAGCCAAGGCGGGAGCCCAGCCAAAAACATTCAGTACTTC	CASSQGGSPAKNIQYF	TRBV4-3	-	TRBD2	TRBJ2-4
TGCGCCAGCAGTCAATCCCCGTGCGGGAGCGGACGAAGCTCCTACAATGAGCAGTTCTTC	CASSQSPCGSGRSSYNEQFF	TRBV23-1	-	TRBD2	TRBJ2-1
TGTGCCAGCAGCCAAGATCCCGGTTCTAACACTGAAGCTTTCTTT	CASSQDPGSNTEAFF	TRBV4-2	-	-	TRBJ1-1